This TCR beta chain was documented in a study of PD-L1 blockade in urothelial cancer. Study information: Bladder-origin urothelial cancer in males covered about 90% of the roughly 30 patients.

The CDR3 has 13 residues. CDR1 is MNHEY and CDR2 is SVGAGI in the germline V gene. V lost 6 bases, J lost 0 bases, and 9 bases lay in between. Measured with immunoSEQ multiplex PCR; TCRdb has only the in-frame clones, and not every one. This sample carries 95,000 to 150,000 clones, more than 75% of them seen once, and the ten largest clones take 2% to 3%. This sample's time point: peripheral blood 6 weeks after treatment start. Enrolled patients showed locally advanced or metastatic urothelial carcinoma. The source material was PBMCs, sampled around atezolizumab (anti-PD-L1) treatment. This receptor was identified in a man in his forties or fifties with urothelial cancer. The J gene is TRBJ2-7, the V gene TRBV6-5; D might be TRBD1 (6 bases). CDR3 DNA: TGTGCCAGCAGATCAGGGGACTCCTACGAGCAGTACTTC. Translating it yields CASRSGDSYEQYF.